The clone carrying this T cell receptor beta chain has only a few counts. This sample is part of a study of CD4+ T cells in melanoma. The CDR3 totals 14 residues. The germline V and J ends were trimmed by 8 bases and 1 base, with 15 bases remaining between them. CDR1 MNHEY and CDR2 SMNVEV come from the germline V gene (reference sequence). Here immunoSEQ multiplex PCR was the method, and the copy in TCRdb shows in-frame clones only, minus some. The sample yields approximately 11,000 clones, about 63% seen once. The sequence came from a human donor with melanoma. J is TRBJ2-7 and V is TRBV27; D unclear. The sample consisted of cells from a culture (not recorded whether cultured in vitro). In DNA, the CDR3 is TGTGCCAGCGGGCGGTGGGAAGCGTCCTACGAGCAGTACTTC. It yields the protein CASGRWEASYEQYF.